This T cell receptor (beta chain) stems from a study of cytomegalovirus exposure and HLA in healthy donors. The PCR made use of 60 Vbeta and 13 Jbeta primers. Produced via immunoSEQ multiplex PCR; TCRdb's table is partial and in-frame only. The sample carries about 250,000 clones, about three quarters recorded once. The CDR3 length is 15 residues. Trimming removed 2 bases from V and 1 base from J, with 14 bases in between. Per germline, CDR1 SQVTM and CDR2 ANQGSEA. The material sequenced was PBMCs. V usage is TRBV29-1 and J usage is TRBJ2-5, with D uncertain. The origin of this receptor is a boy younger than 18 in good health and CMV-seronegative. CDR3 region: CSVERDSFSQETQYF. DNA for the CDR3: TGCAGCGTTGAAAGAGACTCCTTTTCCCAAGAGACCCAGTACTTC.